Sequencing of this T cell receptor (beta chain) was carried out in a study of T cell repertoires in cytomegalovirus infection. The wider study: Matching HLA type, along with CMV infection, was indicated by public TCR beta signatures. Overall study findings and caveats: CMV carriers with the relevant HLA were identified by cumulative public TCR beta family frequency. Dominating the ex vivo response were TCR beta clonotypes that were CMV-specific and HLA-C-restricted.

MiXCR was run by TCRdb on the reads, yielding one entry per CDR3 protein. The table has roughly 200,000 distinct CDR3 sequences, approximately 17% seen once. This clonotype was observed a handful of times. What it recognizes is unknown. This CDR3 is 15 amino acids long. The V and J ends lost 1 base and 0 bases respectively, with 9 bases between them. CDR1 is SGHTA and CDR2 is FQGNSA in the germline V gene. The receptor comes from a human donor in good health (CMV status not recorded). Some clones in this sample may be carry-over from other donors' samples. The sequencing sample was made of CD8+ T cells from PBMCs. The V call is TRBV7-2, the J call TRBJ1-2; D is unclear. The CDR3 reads CASSLGRVPNYGYTF. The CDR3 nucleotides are TGTGCCAGCAGCTTAGGACGCGTACCTAACTATGGCTACACCTTC.